Here is one T cell receptor (beta chain) with its context. The target antigen is unknown. Sequencing was performed with immunoSEQ multiplex PCR; in TCRdb, only in-frame clones are kept and a portion is missing. The sample has 55,000 to 75,000 clones, approximately 94% seen once. These data come from a study of PD-1 blockade in classical Hodgkin lymphoma. Overall study findings and caveats: Newly diagnosed and completely responding patients shared comparable baseline diversity. Nivolumab initiated under 1 year post-ASCT led to patient exclusion. By cycle point C4D1, TCR diversity had risen significantly in CD4+ cells (but not CD8+ cells). Newly diagnosed patients reportedly had lower baseline TCR diversity than healthy donors.

Every single patient, without exception, relapsed after autologous stem cell transplantation, and brentuximab vedotin exposure varied. Germline values: CDR1 MNHNY, CDR2 SVGAGI (reference sequence). V lost 4 bases and J lost 0, with 10 bases in between. The CDR3 totals 14 residues. This specimen consisted of peripheral blood mononuclear cells (PBMCs), obtained at baseline. The chain carries TRBV6-6 and TRBJ2-7, with D tentatively TRBD1 or TRBD2 (5 bases each). This sequence was found in a human donor with classical Hodgkin lymphoma. This CDR3 is CASSFGTSSYEQYF. The CDR3 region has the DNA TGTGCCAGCAGTTTTGGGACCTCCTCCTACGAGCAGTACTTC.